A selection of T cell receptor beta chains follows, all from one sample in a study of control samples from healthy donors and cancer patients. Repertoires were generated with immunoSEQ multiplex PCR, while TCRdb's copy carries only in-frame clones and drops some. The data show about 80,000 clones, with roughly nine tenths seen just once and 6.5% to 8% held by the top ten. Sequenced input: blood. Receptors originate from a woman in her fifties or sixties in good health. Each CDR3 is given without its conserved first and last residue. D genes are given only for firm matches.

v_call	d_call	cdr3_aa
TRBV5-1	TRBD2	ASSFSGPDNEQF
TRBV11-2	-	ASSFADTQY
TRBV28	-	ASSFTGTTASYGYT
TRBV18	-	ASSPGPEIYEQY
TRBV30	TRBD1	AWSGQGGLGNTIY
TRBV30	-	AWSLRNSPLH
TRBV6-2/TRBV6-3	-	ASSYFRGTEQF
TRBV5-4	TRBD1	ASSTQTGESYEQY
TRBV27	TRBD1	ASSPRQGLSGYT
TRBV6-5	TRBD1	ASSYFRGYIEAF
TRBV5-1	-	ASTRTVGGYEQY
TRBV10-2	TRBD2	ASRDSGGVGEQY
TRBV6-1	TRBD1	ASSELPGTAHYGYT
TRBV29-1	TRBD1	SGGLQGAKTQY
TRBV7-9	-	ASSLRESGELF
TRBV21-1	-	ASSPTEWGGGSPYNEQF
TRBV7-3	-	ASSPPNAEQF
TRBV12-3/TRBV12-4	TRBD1	ASSWDSRNTIY
TRBV9	-	ASSAGTYNEQF
TRBV11-2	-	ASSPDAGAF
TRBV18	-	ASSPLSDGSNTEAF
TRBV30	-	AWRGGRVSTEAF
TRBV18	-	ASSSLSNSPLH
TRBV19	TRBD1	ASTSRTGVGEKLF
TRBV6-2/TRBV6-3	TRBD1	ASSYSFSLFRDREGNEQF
TRBV30	-	ARDGLNTEAF
TRBV4-2	TRBD1	ASSAQGTGGYNQPQH
TRBV4-3	TRBD2	ASSPGGESYEQY
TRBV9	-	ASSAGGKSYNEQF
TRBV6-5	-	ASSLDYNEQF
TRBV29-1	TRBD1	SVEDERQGGEKLF
TRBV7-9	TRBD1	ASSLASGTEGEQF
TRBV28	TRBD1	ASTLGQANTEAF
TRBV29-1	-	SVANRYPYEQY
TRBV11-3	-	ASQAGANTEAF
TRBV2	-	ASSEIGAGQETQY
TRBV20-1	-	SARGQTEAF
TRBV29-1	-	SVHSPGNTEAF
TRBV12-3/TRBV12-4	-	ASSYLGRETQY
TRBV28	-	ASQLSSINYGYT